A selection of T cell receptor beta chains follows, all from one sample in a study of control samples from healthy donors and cancer patients. The repertoire was sequenced with immunoSEQ multiplex PCR; TCRdb's copy has only in-frame clones and lacks some. Across under 200,000 clones, the top ten clones capture 2% to 2.5% of the sample. Sample: blood. The receptors were gathered from a young woman in good health. Both conserved end residues are part of each CDR3. A D gene is named only where the DNA matches it firmly.

V gene	J gene	D gene	CDR3 protein	CDR3 DNA
TRBV3-1/TRBV3-2	TRBJ1-5	NA	CASSWSNQPQHF	TGTGCCAGCAGCTGGAGCAATCAGCCCCAGCATTTT
TRBV25-1	TRBJ1-2	TRBD1	CASSEYRDSQNYGYTF	TGTGCCAGCAGTGAATATCGGGACAGCCAGAACTATGGCTACACCTTC
TRBV28	TRBJ2-3	NA	CASSSLGRYSTDTQYF	TGTGCCAGCAGTTCACTAGGACGCTATAGCACAGATACGCAGTATTTT
TRBV11-2	TRBJ1-1	NA	CASSLDAPPRGAFF	TGTGCCAGCAGCTTAGATGCCCCCCCAAGGGGAGCTTTCTTT
TRBV19	TRBJ1-1	NA	CASSLNRNTEAFF	TGTGCCAGTAGTCTCAACCGGAACACTGAAGCTTTCTTT
TRBV6-5	TRBJ2-7	NA	CASSYVGGKQYF	TGTGCCAGCAGTTACGTTGGGGGGAAGCAGTACTTC
TRBV4-1	TRBJ1-5	TRBD1	CASSPTGGWGNQPQHF	TGCGCCAGCAGTCCTACAGGGGGCTGGGGCAATCAGCCCCAGCATTTT
TRBV4-1	TRBJ1-1	NA	CASSQDRGRDTEAFF	TGCGCCAGCAGCCAAGATCGCGGCAGGGACACTGAAGCTTTCTTT
TRBV2	TRBJ2-5	NA	CASSAIGLKETQYF	TGTGCCAGCAGTGCCATAGGTCTTAAAGAGACCCAGTACTTC
TRBV18	TRBJ1-4	NA	CASSPPGVAEKLFF	TGTGCCAGCTCACCACCTGGGGTGGCTGAAAAACTGTTTTTT
TRBV19	TRBJ2-1	NA	CASSWGNEQFF	TGTGCCAGTAGTTGGGGGAATGAGCAGTTCTTC
TRBV25-1	TRBJ2-2	TRBD2	CASKLAGGGELFF	TGTGCCAGCAAACTAGCGGGTGGCGGGGAGCTGTTTTTT
TRBV3-1/TRBV3-2	TRBJ2-1	NA	CASSNGWRDSHYNEQFF	TGTGCCAGCAGCAATGGGTGGCGGGACTCGCATTACAATGAGCAGTTCTTC
TRBV7-9	TRBJ2-1	TRBD1	CASSSSRTGSSYNEQFF	TGTGCCAGCAGCTCTTCCCGGACAGGGAGCTCCTACAATGAGCAGTTCTTC
TRBV6-1	TRBJ1-2	TRBD1	CASSEGTGERDYGYTF	TGTGCCAGCAGTGAAGGGACAGGGGAGAGGGACTATGGCTACACCTTC
TRBV28	TRBJ1-6	NA	CASIHAGGSPLHF	TGTGCCAGCATCCATGCCGGCGGTTCACCCCTCCACTTT
TRBV9	TRBJ1-5	NA	CASSVGVSHQPQHF	TGTGCCAGCAGCGTAGGGGTCAGCCATCAGCCCCAGCATTTT
TRBV6-5	TRBJ1-5	NA	CASHTGSGNQPQHF	TGTGCCAGCCACACAGGGAGTGGGAATCAGCCCCAGCATTTT
TRBV4-1	TRBJ1-1	NA	CASSQELNDRTAEAFF	TGCGCCAGCAGCCAAGAGTTAAATGACAGGACCGCTGAAGCTTTCTTT
TRBV15	TRBJ1-1	NA	CATSSRGPGIGEAFF	TGTGCCACCAGCTCGCGAGGACCGGGGATTGGTGAAGCTTTCTTT
TRBV10-1	TRBJ2-3	NA	CASSVGGGPRTDTQYF	TGCGCCAGCAGTGTCGGCGGGGGCCCCCGCACAGATACGCAGTATTTT
TRBV4-1	TRBJ1-2	TRBD1	CASSQLGHRGGYTF	TGCGCCAGCAGCCAATTGGGACACAGGGGAGGCTACACCTTC
TRBV2	TRBJ1-6	NA	CASSFRFDSPNSPLHF	TGTGCCAGCAGCTTCCGTTTCGACAGCCCCAATTCACCCCTCCACTTT
TRBV4-1	TRBJ1-1	NA	CASSYPGGSRTEAFF	TGCGCCAGCAGCTACCCGGGGGGGAGTCGCACTGAAGCTTTCTTT
TRBV6-2/TRBV6-3	TRBJ1-3	TRBD1	CASSTGQAENTIYF	TGTGCCAGCAGTACTGGACAGGCGGAAAACACCATATATTTT
TRBV2	TRBJ1-5	NA	CASEGNRGNQPQHF	TGTGCCAGCGAAGGCAACAGGGGCAATCAGCCCCAGCATTTT
TRBV6-5	TRBJ1-2	NA	CASLLGGTQNYGYTF	TGTGCCAGTTTACTAGGGGGGACCCAGAACTATGGCTACACCTTC
TRBV3-1/TRBV3-2	TRBJ2-3	NA	CASSQDGRGAADTQYF	TGTGCCAGCAGCCAAGATGGGAGGGGGGCGGCAGATACGCAGTATTTT
TRBV7-6	TRBJ1-6	TRBD1	CASSPGQGSYNSPLHF	TGTGCCAGCAGCCCGGGACAGGGTTCCTATAATTCACCCCTCCACTTT
TRBV27	TRBJ2-7	NA	CASSLTEAGGEQYF	TGTGCCAGCAGTTTAACGGAGGCCGGGGGCGAGCAGTACTTC
TRBV28	TRBJ2-2	NA	CASIEGNTGELFF	TGTGCCAGCATTGAAGGGAACACCGGGGAGCTGTTTTTT
TRBV6-5	TRBJ1-1	NA	CASSYDSLTEAFF	TGTGCCAGCAGTTACGACAGCCTCACTGAAGCTTTCTTT
TRBV5-6	TRBJ1-2	NA	CASSPEVQSANYGYTF	TGTGCCAGCAGCCCGGAGGTGCAGTCAGCTAACTATGGCTACACCTTC
TRBV9	TRBJ1-3	NA	CASSVGRSVADTIYF	TGTGCCAGCAGCGTAGGCAGAAGCGTAGCGGACACCATATATTTT
TRBV7-8	TRBJ1-1	NA	CASSLRVTEAFF	TGTGCCAGCAGCTTAAGGGTCACTGAAGCTTTCTTT
TRBV11-2	TRBJ1-1	NA	CASSPVWGTEAFF	TGTGCCAGCAGCCCTGTTTGGGGTACTGAAGCTTTCTTT
TRBV6-5	TRBJ1-5	TRBD1	CASIRDRVNQPQHF	TGTGCCAGCATTAGGGACAGGGTAAATCAGCCCCAGCATTTT
TRBV7-9	TRBJ2-1	NA	CASSQTYNEQFF	TGTGCCAGCAGCCAAACCTACAATGAGCAGTTCTTC
TRBV6-5	TRBJ2-5	NA	CASRYGGQETQYF	TGTGCCAGCAGGTACGGGGGTCAAGAGACCCAGTACTTC
TRBV7-2	TRBJ2-7	NA	CASSFRGGSASYEQYF	TGTGCCAGCAGCTTCAGGGGGGGGTCGGCTTCCTACGAGCAGTACTTC
TRBV11-2	TRBJ2-4	NA	CASSLAWQGKNIQYF	TGTGCCAGCAGCTTAGCCTGGCAGGGTAAAAACATTCAGTACTTC
TRBV28	TRBJ2-5	TRBD1	CASSSDATGGRGTQYF	TGTGCCAGCAGTTCGGATGCGACAGGGGGAAGGGGGACCCAGTACTTC
TRBV2	TRBJ1-3	TRBD1	CASSDYNRGHFIGNTIYF	TGTGCCAGCAGTGACTATAACAGGGGGCACTTTATTGGAAACACCATATATTTT
TRBV28	TRBJ2-7	TRBD1	CASSFSGGSYEQYF	TGTGCCAGCAGTTTCTCAGGGGGCTCCTACGAGCAGTACTTC
TRBV28	TRBJ2-7	NA	CASMRTGQSYEQYF	TGTGCCAGCATGAGGACGGGGCAATCCTACGAGCAGTACTTC
TRBV5-1	TRBJ1-1	NA	CASSSGGLEAFF	TGCGCCAGCAGCTCCGGGGGCCTTGAAGCTTTCTTT
TRBV25-1	TRBJ2-7	NA	CASSHRGEGEQYF	TGTGCCAGCAGTCACCGGGGCGAGGGCGAGCAGTACTTC
TRBV11-2	TRBJ2-1	TRBD1	CASSLVGIRDRAYEQFF	TGTGCCAGCAGCTTAGTGGGTATCAGGGACAGGGCTTATGAGCAGTTCTTC
TRBV6-4	TRBJ1-6	TRBD1	CASSAGQGAGSPLHF	TGTGCCAGCAGCGCTGGACAGGGGGCAGGATCACCCCTCCACTTT
TRBV6-1	TRBJ1-2	NA	CASSESPFASYGYTF	TGTGCCAGCAGTGAATCTCCATTCGCCAGCTATGGCTACACCTTC
TRBV19	TRBJ1-2	NA	CASSNDGPGGYTF	TGTGCCAGTAGTAATGACGGCCCAGGGGGCTACACCTTC
TRBV6-2/TRBV6-3	TRBJ2-5	NA	CASSPVEVETQYF	TGTGCCAGCAGTCCGGTGGAGGTGGAGACCCAGTACTTC
TRBV3-1/TRBV3-2	TRBJ2-3	NA	CASSQDFPTAGYTQYF	TGTGCCAGCAGCCAAGATTTCCCTACGGCGGGGTATACGCAGTATTTT
TRBV29-1	TRBJ1-5	NA	CSVASGFDQPQHF	TGCAGCGTTGCGTCTGGATTCGATCAGCCCCAGCATTTT
TRBV7-9	TRBJ2-5	TRBD2	CASAGGQTQETQYF	TGTGCCAGCGCGGGGGGCCAAACCCAAGAGACCCAGTACTTC
TRBV12-2	TRBJ1-1	NA	CASRPPLPNTEAFF	TGTGCAAGTCGCCCTCCTTTACCCAACACTGAAGCTTTCTTT
TRBV11-3	TRBJ2-4	TRBD1	CASSHTGGLNIQYF	TGTGCCAGCAGCCACACAGGGGGCTTGAACATTCAGTACTTC
TRBV29-1	TRBJ2-3	TRBD1	CSVVPGQGVWDTQYF	TGCAGCGTTGTTCCGGGACAGGGGGTTTGGGATACGCAGTATTTT
TRBV6-5	TRBJ1-1	TRBD1	CASRLDRGRTEAFF	TGTGCCAGCAGACTCGACAGGGGGCGAACTGAAGCTTTCTTT
TRBV6-2/TRBV6-3	TRBJ1-2	NA	CASSYDVDYGYTF	TGTGCCAGCAGTTACGACGTTGACTATGGCTACACCTTC